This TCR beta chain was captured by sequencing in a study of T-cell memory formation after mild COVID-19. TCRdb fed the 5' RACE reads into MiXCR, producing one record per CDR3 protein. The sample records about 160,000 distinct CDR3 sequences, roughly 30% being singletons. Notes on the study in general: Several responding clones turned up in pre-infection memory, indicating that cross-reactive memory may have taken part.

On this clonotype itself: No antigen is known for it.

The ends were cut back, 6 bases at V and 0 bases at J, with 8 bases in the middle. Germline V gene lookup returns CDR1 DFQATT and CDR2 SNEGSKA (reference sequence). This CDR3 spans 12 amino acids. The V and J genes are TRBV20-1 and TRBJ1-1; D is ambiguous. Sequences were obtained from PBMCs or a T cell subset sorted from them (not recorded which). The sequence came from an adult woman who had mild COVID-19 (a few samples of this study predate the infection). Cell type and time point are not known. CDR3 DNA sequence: TGCAGTGCCCGTCGGGTGAACACTGAAGCTTTCTTT. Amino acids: CSARRVNTEAFF.